These 24 T cell receptor beta chains share one sample of origin, sequenced in a study of T cell responses to AZD1222 COVID-19 vaccine. The protocol was immunoSEQ multiplex PCR, while the TCRdb copy is restricted to in-frame clones and leaves out a portion. This table has about 120,000 clones, roughly 91% appearing once. This specimen was peripheral blood, taken 28 days after the second AZD1222 dose. The receptor source for this set is an adult who received the AZD1222 COVID-19 vaccine.

In DNA, the CDR3 is TGTGCCAGCAGCCTAAGACTAGCGGGCAGCTCAGACACCGGGGAGCTGTTTTTT. As protein: CASSLRLAGSSDTGELFF. The chain combines TRBV4-2 with TRBJ2-2; TRBD2 aligns across 10 bases. Trimming took 4 bases from V and 3 from J; bases not matched to a gene: 11. The germline gives CDR1 LGHNA, CDR2 YNFKEQ. The CDR3 totals 18 residues.

This sequence joins TRBV3-1 (or the pseudogene TRBV3-2) and TRBJ2-5; 11 nucleotides agree with TRBD2. CDR3 length: 14 amino acids. Trimming removed 4 bases from V and 3 bases from J; junction bases left unmatched: 1. Germline-derived CDR1 and CDR2 are LGHDT and YNNKEL (reference sequence). The DNA for the CDR3 is TGTGCCAGCAGCCTGACTAGCGGGGAAGAGACCCAGTACTTC. Translation gives CASSLTSGEETQYF.

The chain has TRBV7-2 and TRBJ1-1, with unresolved D. This CDR3 is 11 amino acids long. Trimming removed 10 bases at V and 7 bases at J, with 13 bases between. Looked up from germline, CDR1 is SGHTA and CDR2 is FQGNSA. CDR3 sequence reads: CATRVLGEAFF. The CDR3 DNA reads as TGTGCCACCCGAGTGCTGGGTGAAGCTTTCTTT.

This chain joins TRBV4-1 and TRBJ1-2; TRBD1 matches 12 bases. CDR3 size: 16 residues. V was clipped by 0 bases and J by 5 bases; unmatched bases: 4. Looked up from germline, CDR1 is MGHRA and CDR2 is YSYEKL. CDR3 in DNA: TGCGCCAGCAGCCAAGATCGGGACAGGGGGCAATATGGCTACACCTTC. Residues: CASSQDRDRGQYGYTF.

This rearrangement joins TRBV7-2 to TRBJ2-1, with 8 bases that match TRBD1. Germline V gene data show CDR1 as SGHTA and CDR2 as FQGNSA. Trimming took 5 bases from V and 0 from J; bases not matched to a gene: 6. The CDR3 has 16 amino acids. The CDR3 sequence is CASSPRQGNSYNEQFF. In nucleotides, the CDR3 is TGTGCCAGCAGCCCACGACAGGGGAACTCCTACAATGAGCAGTTCTTC.

The V gene is TRBV9, the J gene TRBJ2-3; D remains unclear. Germline CDR1 SGDLS, CDR2 YYNGEE. The CDR3 has 14 amino acids. Trimming removed 0 bases at V and 1 base at J, with 6 bases between. In nucleotides, the CDR3 is TGTGCCAGCAGCGTAGCTCCGGGCACAGATACGCAGTATTTT. Protein product: CASSVAPGTDTQYF.

The rearrangement joins TRBV19 to TRBJ2-3; 8 bases fit TRBD2. Per the germline V gene, CDR1 is LNHDA and CDR2 is SQIVND (reference sequence). J gave up 1 base and V 5 bases, and 2 bases lay outside the gene matches. The CDR3 has 14 residues. The CDR3 region has the DNA TGTGCCAGTAGTCAGGGACTAGGCACAGATACGCAGTATTTT. It translates to CASSQGLGTDTQYF. The entire variable domain, with the rest obtained from reference TRBV19 and TRBJ2-3, is as follows: DGGITQSPKYLFRKEGQNVTLSCEQNLNHDAMYWYRQDPGQGLRLIYYSQIVNDFQKGDIAEGYSVSREKKESFPLTVTSAQKNPTAFYLCASSQGLGTDTQYFGPGTRLTVL.

The chain links TRBV10-3 to TRBJ1-1; D gene unclear. This CDR3 region has 12 residues. V shed 3 bases and J shed 10 bases, with 12 bases lying between them. Germline CDR1 ENHRY, CDR2 SYGVKD. The CDR3 DNA reads as TGTGCCATCAGTGATGCCAGCCCGGTAGCTTTCTTT. Amino acids: CAISDASPVAFF.

This rearrangement joins TRBV12-3 or TRBV12-4 to TRBJ1-2; D possibly corresponds to TRBD1 (6 bases). Trimming stripped 6 bases from V and 6 bases from J, with 14 bases between. This CDR3 is 13 amino acids long. The CDR3 loop is CASRPGGADGYTF. The DNA for the CDR3 is TGTGCCAGCAGGCCGGGGGGGGCGGATGGCTACACCTTC.

The gene calls are TRBV10-3 and TRBJ2-1; D gene ambiguous. There are 13 residues in the CDR3. Germline CDR1 is ENHRY and CDR2 is SYGVKD. Trimming stripped 10 bases from V and 9 bases from J, with 19 bases between. Written as DNA, the CDR3 is TGTGCCACCACGACGCAGCCTACAACTGAGCAGTTCTTC. The encoded protein is CATTTQPTTEQFF.

CDR3 loop: CASRVGQNTGELFF. The CDR3 DNA follows: TGTGCCAGCCGAGTGGGACAGAACACCGGGGAGCTGTTTTTT. The chain recombines TRBV6-5 with TRBJ2-2; D possibly corresponds to TRBD1 (6 bases). Per germline, CDR1 MNHEY and CDR2 SVGAGI. The CDR3 contains 14 residues. Trimming pared 8 bases from V and 1 base from J, leaving 11 bases between.

CDR3 region: CASSPWGSSNQPQHF. The CDR3, as DNA: TGTGCCAGCAGCCCCTGGGGCAGTAGCAATCAGCCCCAGCATTTT. The chain couples TRBV7-2 to TRBJ1-5, with TRBD1 as a possible D gene (5 bases). This CDR3 contains 15 residues. Trimming left V 5 bases short and J 0 bases short, with 11 bases between. Per the germline V gene, CDR1 is SGHTA and CDR2 is FQGNSA.

J is TRBJ2-1 and V is TRBV7-2; D call uncertain. Germline values: CDR1 SGHTA, CDR2 FQGNSA. V gave up 5 bases and J gave up 9 bases, with 17 bases separating them. The CDR3 runs 14 residues. Here the CDR3 reads CASSTVRAEAEQFF. The DNA of the CDR3 is TGTGCCAGCAGCACCGTACGGGCCGAGGCTGAGCAGTTCTTC.

This chain joins TRBV19 and TRBJ1-2; the D gene is possibly TRBD1 (6 bases). The CDR3 runs 14 residues. Germline V lookup: CDR1 LNHDA, CDR2 SQIVND (reference sequence). V was pared by 6 bases and J by 1 base, with 12 bases between. Here the CDR3 DNA reads TGTGCCAGTAGCAGCAGGGGAAGTAACTATGGCTACACCTTC. Translating gives CASSSRGSNYGYTF.

The V and J genes are TRBV4-3 and TRBJ2-1, with 8 bases lining up with TRBD2. The CDR3 is made up of 15 amino acids. The germline V gene encodes CDR1 LGHNA and CDR2 YSLEER. The J segment lost 4 bases and the V segment lost 1 base, leaving 3 bases of the junction unmatched. The CDR3 spells CASSQVTSGYNEQFF. The CDR3 bases are TGCGCCAGCAGCCAAGTAACTAGCGGTTACAATGAGCAGTTCTTC.

The V and J genes are TRBV4-3 and TRBJ2-3, with 7 nucleotides matching TRBD2. J lost 4 bases, V lost 1 base, and 11 bases had no gene match. There are 17 residues in the CDR3. Germline CDR1 LGHNA, CDR2 YSLEER. CDR3 bases: TGCGCCAGCAGCCAAGTCGGAGCCGGACTAGGTTCAGATACGCAGTATTTT. This encodes CASSQVGAGLGSDTQYF.

The gene calls are TRBV6-5 and TRBJ1-1; the match to TRBD1 covers 7 bases. CDR3 size: 14 residues. Germline V gene sequence: CDR1 MNHEY, CDR2 SVGAGI. Germline trimming cut 6 bases from V and 0 bases from J; bases unmatched to any gene: 4. The chain's CDR3 is CASRQTGMNTEAFF. CDR3 DNA: TGTGCCAGCAGGCAGACAGGGATGAACACTGAAGCTTTCTTT.

The rearrangement links TRBV7-9 to TRBJ1-4; no clear D gene. The germline gives CDR1 SEHNR, CDR2 FQNEAQ (reference sequence). This CDR3 contains 14 residues. Trimming removed 1 base at V and 2 bases at J, with 5 bases between. In nucleotides, the CDR3 is TGTGCCAGCAGCTTAGGTCTTACTAATGAAAAACTGTTTTTT. Its translation: CASSLGLTNEKLFF.

The rearrangement joins TRBV5-6 to TRBJ1-2; a possible D gene is TRBD1 (5 bases). Trimming took off 0 bases at V and 5 bases at J, with 14 bases between the two ends. This CDR3 has 15 amino acids. Per germline, CDR1 SGHDT and CDR2 YYEEEE. This CDR3 is CASSLAQGRFYGYTF. Written as DNA, the CDR3 is TGTGCCAGCAGCTTGGCCCAGGGCAGGTTTTATGGCTACACCTTC.

The genes are TRBV7-3 and TRBJ2-1, with TRBD2 matching over 13 bases. The CDR3 has 16 residues. V trimming: 5 bases; J trimming: 7 bases; junction bases outside the gene matches: 8. Germline CDR1 and CDR2: SGHTA and FQGTGA. The CDR3 spells CASSERTSGSRNEQFF. In DNA, the CDR3 is TGTGCCAGCAGCGAACGGACTAGCGGGAGTCGGAATGAGCAGTTCTTC.

The V and J genes are TRBV2 and TRBJ1-2; 7 bases are shared with TRBD1. V was pared by 6 bases and J by 4 bases, with 11 bases of the junction left unmatched. The CDR3 totals 15 residues. From germline, CDR1 is SNHLY and CDR2 FYNNEI. The CDR3 coding sequence is TGTGCCAGCAGATTGTACCAGGGGGTTGGCTATGGCTACACCTTC. Protein sequence: CASRLYQGVGYGYTF.

The rearrangement uses TRBV5-6 and TRBJ1-2; D is unresolved. CDR1 is SGHDT and CDR2 is YYEEEE in the germline V gene. The CDR3 runs to 14 residues. Deletions cut 0 bases from V and 2 bases from J, with 8 bases between. CDR3 amino acids: CASSLVGVNYGYTF. CDR3 coding DNA: TGTGCCAGCAGCTTGGTCGGGGTAAACTATGGCTACACCTTC.

The V gene is TRBV7-9, the J gene TRBJ1-1, with D unresolved. Between the trimmed V and J ends, which lost 5 bases and 7 bases, there was a span of 11 bases. CDR1 and CDR2 from the germline V gene are SEHNR and FQNEAQ (reference sequence). This CDR3 is built from 12 residues. The CDR3 sequence: CASSPVLGEAFF. For the CDR3, the DNA is TGTGCCAGCAGCCCAGTGTTGGGTGAAGCTTTCTTT.

The chain links TRBV7-2 to TRBJ1-3; 7 bases agree with TRBD1. Germline V gene lookup returns CDR1 SGHTA and CDR2 FQGNSA. V dropped 1 base and J dropped 8; count of bases not matched to a gene: 5. This CDR3 comprises 14 residues. The CDR3 loop is CASSLGDSGHTIYF. DNA of the CDR3: TGTGCCAGCAGCTTAGGGGACAGTGGGCACACCATATATTTT.